This T cell receptor beta chain was observed in a study of T cells in Graves' hyperthyroidism and ophthalmopathy. If no ophthalmopathy progression occurred within 18 months, Graves' hyperthyroidism was stable. Patients aged 18 to 65 had newly diagnosed hyperthyroidism of under 2 months' duration. RNA transcripts gave rise to amplified TCR beta CDR3 regions. First-round RT-PCR of the TCR CDR3 relied on the HTBI primer set. From the multiplex PCR reads, TCRdb called clonotypes with MiXCR, one entry per CDR3 protein. This sample has about 400,000 distinct CDR3 sequences, with around a sixth found just once. V was shortened by 4 bases and J by 6 bases, with 21 bases between the two germline ends. The germline V gene has CDR1 LGHNA and CDR2 YNFKEQ. The CDR3 has 16 residues.

Sequencing was done on a sample of blood. The rearrangement joins TRBV4-2 to TRBJ1-2; maybe TRBD1 (5 bases). This TCR was recovered from a woman between 18 and 29 years old with Graves' hyperthyroidism. CDR3 DNA: TGTGCCAGCAGCCCACCTCTGGCCCGGGCGGGGGATGGCTACACCTTC. This encodes CASSPPLARAGDGYTF.